This record covers a single TCR beta chain. The sample carries other DNA sequences with the same CDR3. This sample stems from a study of blood T cell repertoires in COVID-19. Study overall: Material from acute and convalescent COVID-19 was sourced from the United States, Italy and Spain. PBMCs, B-cell-depleted T cells, or T cells were the source of the cDNA or gDNA that made up the material.

Profiled with immunoSEQ multiplex PCR; TCRdb holds only in-frame clones, not every one. The table has over 55,000 clones, around four fifths seen once. The sequenced sample consisted of peripheral blood. The source of this sequence is a man aged 50 to 60 with active COVID-19.

The DNA for the CDR3 is TGTGCCAGTAGTATCAGCGTGAACACTGAAGCTTTCTTT. This sequence encodes CASSISVNTEAFF. The chain has TRBV19 and TRBJ1-1; no reliable D call. V was shortened by 3 bases and J by 0 bases, with 5 bases between the two germline ends. CDR3 length: 13 amino acids. The germline CDR1 and CDR2 sequences are LNHDA and SQIVND (reference sequence).